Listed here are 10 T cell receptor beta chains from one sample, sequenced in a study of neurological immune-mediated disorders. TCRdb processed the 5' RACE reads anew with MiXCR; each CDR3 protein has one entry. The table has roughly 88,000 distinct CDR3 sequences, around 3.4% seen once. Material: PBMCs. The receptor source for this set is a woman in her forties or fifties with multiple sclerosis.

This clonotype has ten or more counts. The CDR3 sequence: CASSQVPSETDTQYF. CDR3 sequence (DNA): TGTGCCAGCAGCCAAGTACCTAGCGAGACAGATACGCAGTATTTT. V is TRBV3-2 and J is TRBJ2-3; whether TRBD2, the table's D call, matches the DNA was not checked. TRBV3-2 is assigned pseudogene status. The CDR3 runs 15 residues.

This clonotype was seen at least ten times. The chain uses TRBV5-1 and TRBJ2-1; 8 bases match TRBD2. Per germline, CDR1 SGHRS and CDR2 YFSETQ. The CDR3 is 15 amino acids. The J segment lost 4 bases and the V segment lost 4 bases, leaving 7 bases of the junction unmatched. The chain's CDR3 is CASSPSGGLYNEQFF. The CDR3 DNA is TGCGCCAGCAGCCCCAGCGGGGGTCTATACAATGAGCAGTTCTTC. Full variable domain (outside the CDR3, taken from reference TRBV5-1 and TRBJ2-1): KAGVTQTPRYLIKTRGQQVTLSCSPISGHRSVSWYQQTPGQGLQFLFEYFSETQRNKGNFPGRFSGRQFSNSRSEMNVSTLELGDSALYLCASSPSGGLYNEQFFGPGTRLTVL.

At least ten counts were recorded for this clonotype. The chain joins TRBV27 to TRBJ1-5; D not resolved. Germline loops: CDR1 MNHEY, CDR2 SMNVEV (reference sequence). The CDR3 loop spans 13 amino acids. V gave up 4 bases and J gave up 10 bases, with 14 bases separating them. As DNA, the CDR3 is TGTGCCAGCAGTTACGGACTCGTGGGACCCCAGCATTTT. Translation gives CASSYGLVGPQHF.

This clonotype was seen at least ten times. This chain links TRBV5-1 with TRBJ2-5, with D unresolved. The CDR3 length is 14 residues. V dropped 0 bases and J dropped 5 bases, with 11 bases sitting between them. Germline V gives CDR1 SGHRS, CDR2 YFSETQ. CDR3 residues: CASSLERAGETQYF. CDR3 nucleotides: TGCGCCAGCAGCTTGGAGCGTGCTGGGGAGACCCAGTACTTC.

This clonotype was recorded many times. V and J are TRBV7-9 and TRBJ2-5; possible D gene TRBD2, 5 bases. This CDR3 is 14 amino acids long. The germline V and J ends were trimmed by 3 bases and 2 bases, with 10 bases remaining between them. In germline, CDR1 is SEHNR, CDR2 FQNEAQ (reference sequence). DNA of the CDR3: TGTGCCAGCAGCTTCGGACTGAGGCAAGAGACCCAGTACTTC. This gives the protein CASSFGLRQETQYF.

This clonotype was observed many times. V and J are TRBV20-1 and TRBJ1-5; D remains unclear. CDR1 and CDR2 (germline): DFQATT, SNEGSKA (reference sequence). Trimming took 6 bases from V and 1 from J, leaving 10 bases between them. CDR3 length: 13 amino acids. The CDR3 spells CSAPIGSNQPQHF. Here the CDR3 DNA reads TGCAGTGCCCCCATTGGGAGCAATCAGCCCCAGCATTTT.

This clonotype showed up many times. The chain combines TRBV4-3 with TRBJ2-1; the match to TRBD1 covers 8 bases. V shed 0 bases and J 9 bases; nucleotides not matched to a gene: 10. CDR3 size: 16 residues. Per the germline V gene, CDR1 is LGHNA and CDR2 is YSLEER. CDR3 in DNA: TGCGCCAGCAGCCAAGATATAGGGACAGGTCCCCTTGAGCAGTTCTTC. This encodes CASSQDIGTGPLEQFF.

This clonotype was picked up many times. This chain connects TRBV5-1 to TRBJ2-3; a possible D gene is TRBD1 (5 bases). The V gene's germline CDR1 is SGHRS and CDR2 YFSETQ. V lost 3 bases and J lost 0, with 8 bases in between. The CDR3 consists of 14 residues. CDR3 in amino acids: CASSWGSSTDTQYF. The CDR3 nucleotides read TGCGCCAGCAGCTGGGGCAGTAGCACAGATACGCAGTATTTT.

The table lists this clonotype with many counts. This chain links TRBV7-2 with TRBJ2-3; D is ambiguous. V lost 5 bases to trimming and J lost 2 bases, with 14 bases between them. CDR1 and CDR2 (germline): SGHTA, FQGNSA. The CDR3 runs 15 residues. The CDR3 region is CASSPLRRATDTQYF. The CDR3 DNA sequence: TGTGCCAGCAGCCCCCTTAGAAGGGCCACAGATACGCAGTATTTT.

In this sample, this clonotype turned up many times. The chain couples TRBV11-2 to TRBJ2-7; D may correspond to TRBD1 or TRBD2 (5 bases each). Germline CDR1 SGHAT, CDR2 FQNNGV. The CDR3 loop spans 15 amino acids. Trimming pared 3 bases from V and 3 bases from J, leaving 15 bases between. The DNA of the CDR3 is TGTGCCAGCAGCTTGCCCCCCCGGGGCAGCTACGAGCAGTACTTC. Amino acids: CASSLPPRGSYEQYF.